The rows below give T cell receptor beta chains drawn from one sample of a study of PD-1 and CTLA-4 blockade in melanoma. Measured with immunoSEQ multiplex PCR; TCRdb has only the in-frame clones, and not every one. The sample consists of some 30,000 clones, approximately 90% of them appearing once. This material consisted of CD8+ T cells from peripheral blood, taken from a patient given anti-PD-1 treatment. The receptors stem from a human donor with melanoma. The CDR3 runs from the conserved cysteine through the conserved F or W. Each record gives: V gene, D gene, clone size, J gene, CDR3 DNA, CDR3 protein. D genes are given only for firm matches. Clone size is given for some rows only: seen once, a few or many times, or a class if the clone is expanded.

TRBV5-6	NA	NA	TRBJ1-2	TGTGCCAGCAGCCCTCAAGGAGGGTACTATGGCTACACCTTC	CASSPQGGYYGYTF
TRBV3-1/TRBV3-2	NA	NA	TRBJ1-6	TGTGCCAGCAGCCAAGACCAGGACTATAATTCACCCCTCCACTTT	CASSQDQDYNSPLHF
TRBV19	NA	NA	TRBJ1-1	TGTGCCAGTAGTTTAGGGGAGGGCACTGAAGCTTTCTTT	CASSLGEGTEAFF
TRBV28	TRBD2	NA	TRBJ2-3	TGTGCCAGCAGTCCCCTAGCGGACTTGCAGTATTTT	CASSPLADLQYF
TRBV7-9	NA	NA	TRBJ2-3	TGTGCCAGCAGCTTACCCCAGGATATCACAGATACGCAGTATTTT	CASSLPQDITDTQYF
TRBV14	TRBD2	NA	TRBJ2-1	TGTGCCAGCAGCTTGGGACTAGCGCGATACAATGAGCAGTTCTTC	CASSLGLARYNEQFF
TRBV27	NA	NA	TRBJ2-1	TGTGCCAGCAGTTTTGGGGGCAATGAGCAGTTCTTC	CASSFGGNEQFF
TRBV7-8	NA	once	TRBJ1-1	TGTGCCAGCAGCCCCTATATATACGTGGACACTGAAGCTTTCTTT	CASSPYIYVDTEAFF
TRBV3-1/TRBV3-2	TRBD2	once	TRBJ2-5	TGTGCCAGCAGCCAAGATCTGGGGGGGGGAGAGACCCAGTACTTC	CASSQDLGGGETQYF
TRBV12-3/TRBV12-4	NA	NA	TRBJ2-7	TGTGCCAGCAGTTTCGGGGGAGGCTACGAGCAGTACTTC	CASSFGGGYEQYF
TRBV4-1	TRBD1	NA	TRBJ1-2	TGCGCCAGCAGCCAAGTTGAGGGGGCGGGTGGCTACACCTTC	CASSQVEGAGGYTF
TRBV2	NA	NA	TRBJ1-1	TGTGCCAGCAGTGAGGAGGGGACGTTTGAAGCTTTCTTT	CASSEEGTFEAFF
TRBV27	NA	NA	TRBJ1-5	TGTGCCAGCAGTCTACAGGAGAATCAGCCCCAGCATTTT	CASSLQENQPQHF
TRBV6-1	TRBD1	NA	TRBJ2-7	TGTGCCAGCAGTGAAGCATTGCGACAGGGGTTTGACGAGCAGTACTTC	CASSEALRQGFDEQYF
TRBV9	TRBD1	NA	TRBJ1-3	TGTGCCAGCAGCGTAGGACCCCCCGACAGGGTAGGAAACACCATATATTTT	CASSVGPPDRVGNTIYF
TRBV6-1	TRBD1	NA	TRBJ1-5	TGTGCCAGCAGTGAAAGGACAGGGCATAATCAGCCCCAGCATTTT	CASSERTGHNQPQHF
TRBV12-3/TRBV12-4	TRBD1	NA	TRBJ1-2	TGTGCCAGCAGTCCCGGGACAGGGGATGGCTACACCTTC	CASSPGTGDGYTF
TRBV27	NA	NA	TRBJ2-3	TGTGCCAGCTCTAGTGTCGCAGATACGCAGTATTTT	CASSSVADTQYF
TRBV9	NA	NA	TRBJ1-2	TGTGCCAGCAGCGTTACAGGTTCCGGAAATGACTATGGCTACACCTTC	CASSVTGSGNDYGYTF
TRBV9	NA	NA	TRBJ1-1	TGTGCCAGCTCGGGCATGAACACTGAAGCTTTCTTT	CASSGMNTEAFF
TRBV28	NA	NA	TRBJ1-2	TGTGCCAGCACCGCCGGGACCCGGCTCGGCTATGGCTACACCTTC	CASTAGTRLGYGYTF
TRBV6-2/TRBV6-3	NA	NA	TRBJ1-2	TGTGCCAGCAGTTCCGGGGCCGGGAGGTATGGCTACACCTTC	CASSSGAGRYGYTF